This entry is about one T cell receptor beta chain. The data were produced by immunoSEQ multiplex PCR, yet TCRdb's version contains in-frame clones alone and is incomplete. Altogether about 92,000 clones are present, 65% to 85% being singletons, with the ten largest covering approximately 15%. This record comes from a study of PD-1 blockade in classical Hodgkin lymphoma. V gave up 0 bases and J gave up 2 bases, with 7 bases separating them. Germline-derived CDR1 and CDR2 are SGHRS and YFSETQ. This CDR3 has 14 residues. Time point: cycle 4 day 1 (C4D1), after 5 to 7 weeks of nivolumab. No patient escaped relapse after autologous stem cell transplantation, and brentuximab vedotin exposure varied.

This receptor was taken from a human donor with classical Hodgkin lymphoma. V gene TRBV5-1 combines with J gene TRBJ2-3; a weak D match, TRBD2 (5 bases). The sample consisted of peripheral blood mononuclear cells (PBMCs), taken before the fourth cycle of nivolumab. The CDR3, as DNA: TGCGCCAGCAGCTTGGTTAGCGCCACAGATACGCAGTATTTT. It specifies CASSLVSATDTQYF.